This entry features one TCR beta chain sequence. This sample is drawn from a study of T-cell reconstitution after alpha-beta-depleted transplantation in children. Preparation of the TCRbeta library used unique molecular identifiers. TCRdb re-derived calls from the PCR reads in MiXCR, one entry per CDR3 protein. This table holds 540,000 or so distinct CDR3 sequences, about 21% found once. CDR1 is DFQATT and CDR2 is SNEGSKA in the germline V gene (reference sequence). This CDR3 is 14 amino acids long. V gave up 1 base and J gave up 6 bases; unmatched junction bases: 4. The source was PBMCs, mostly from graft donor cells, collected 360 days after TCRalphabeta/CD19-depleted stem cell transplant. This TCR was recovered from a boy younger than two who had a stem cell transplant for acute myeloid leukemia, so the T cells may come from the graft donor. This chain joins TRBV20-1 and TRBJ2-5, with 11 positions matching TRBD2. CDR3 sequence: CSARVSSGGKTQYF. DNA for the CDR3: TGCAGTGCTAGAGTGTCTAGCGGGGGGAAGACCCAGTACTTC.